Below, 21 T cell receptor beta chains from the same sample are listed, as sequenced in a study of HIV-infected patients and healthy controls. Whole blood was used without fractionation, so all unsorted peripheral T cells were included. Reverse transcription used around 480 ng RNA and constant-region primers for alpha and beta. Separate chain-specific third strand synthesis with multiplexing indices produced the alpha and beta libraries. TCRdb redid the calling of the 5' RACE reads with MiXCR, one entry per CDR3 protein. This table holds 7,500 to 10,000 distinct CDR3 sequences, about 7.3% found once. Sequenced here: blood, sampled before antiretroviral therapy. The origin of the receptors is an adult with HIV infection. The donor label of this sample is uncertain.

Many counts were recorded for this clonotype. V gene TRBV28 combines with J gene TRBJ2-7; 11 bases align to TRBD2. With V trimmed by 5 bases and J by 4 bases, 7 bases remained unmatched. Germline lookup yields CDR1 MDHEN and CDR2 SYDVKM. This CDR3 has 15 residues. The CDR3 loop reads CASSIALAGGYEQYF. CDR3 sequence (DNA): TGTGCCAGCAGTATCGCCCTAGCGGGAGGTTACGAGCAGTACTTC.

For the CDR3, the DNA is TGCAGTGCTAGAGCAGGAACTAGCGGGGACACAGATACGCAGTATTTT. Translation: CSARAGTSGDTDTQYF. The genes are TRBV20-1 and TRBJ2-3; 10 bases fit TRBD2. This CDR3 region has 16 residues. V was pared by 1 base and J by 2 bases, with 6 bases of the junction left unmatched. The germline CDR1 and CDR2 sequences are DFQATT and SNEGSKA (reference sequence).

The chain links TRBV4-2 to TRBJ2-1, with 12 bases identical to TRBD2. This CDR3 contains 15 residues. The germline V gene has CDR1 LGHNA and CDR2 YNFKEQ. Trimming cost V 6 bases and J 9 bases; bases outside gene matches: 9. This CDR3 reads CASRPTSGRSIEQFF. CDR3 coding DNA: TGTGCCAGCAGGCCTACTAGCGGGAGGTCGATTGAGCAGTTCTTC.

A note on this clonotype: This could be a read error, since a much larger clone is one nucleotide away. The missing conserved phenylalanine or tryptophan at the end of this CDR3 makes a read error likely. The chain carries TRBV7-9 and TRBJ1-2; D possibly corresponds to TRBD1 (5 bases). V lost 7 bases and J lost 2, with 17 bases in between. Germline lookup yields CDR1 SEHNR and CDR2 FQNEAQ (reference sequence). CDR3 length: 15 amino acids. The DNA for the CDR3 is TGTGCCAGCAACCCCCGGGGGGGTGGCAACTATGGCTACACCTTA. The encoded protein is CASNPRGGGNYGYTL.

This clonotype was seen at least ten times. The V gene is TRBV6-2 or TRBV6-3, the J gene TRBJ1-5; tentative D call: TRBD1 (5 bases). V was shortened by 5 bases and J by 4 bases, with 12 bases between the two germline ends. This CDR3 spans 14 amino acids. Germline V gene lookup returns CDR1 MNHEY and CDR2 SVGEGT. DNA for the CDR3: TGTGCCAGCAGTGAGCCGGGACCTAATCAGCCCCAGCATTTT. It yields the protein CASSEPGPNQPQHF.

This clonotype was found many times. The chain uses TRBV7-9 and TRBJ1-1; D possibly corresponds to TRBD1 (5 bases). CDR3 length: 16 amino acids. Germline CDR1 SEHNR, CDR2 FQNEAQ (reference sequence). The ends were cut back, 5 bases at V and 3 bases at J, with 19 bases in the middle. The CDR3 DNA is TGTGCCAGCAGCCAAGGCGCCGGGGGTTTCGACACTGAAGCTTTCTTT. It encodes CASSQGAGGFDTEAFF. Supplemented by reference TRBV7-9 and TRBJ1-1, the full variable domain reads DTGVSQNPRHKITKRGQNVTFRCDPISEHNRLYWYRQTLGQGPEFLTYFQNEAQLEKSRLLSDRFSAERPKGSFSTLEIQRTEQGDSAMYLCASSQGAGGFDTEAFFGQGTRLTVV.

This clonotype was counted ten times or more. The chain couples TRBV12-3 or TRBV12-4 to TRBJ1-1; 7 bases align to TRBD1. The CDR3 covers 13 residues. Trimming took 5 bases from V and 4 from J; bases not matched to a gene: 4. As DNA, the CDR3 is TGTGCCAGCAGTAAAGGGGGCTTCACTGAAGCTTTCTTT. Its translation is CASSKGGFTEAFF.

Sample share makes this clonotype medium-sized. V gene TRBV29-1 combines with J gene TRBJ2-3; D is unclear. The CDR3 runs to 12 residues. The germline V gene encodes CDR1 SQVTM and CDR2 ANQGSEA. Trimming took off 6 bases at V and 6 bases at J, with 13 bases between the two ends. The DNA for the CDR3 is TGCAGCGTAAACATTCCCCCCGATACGCAGTATTTT. As protein: CSVNIPPDTQYF.

This clonotype was recorded many times. The rearrangement joins TRBV20-1 to TRBJ2-2; no reliable D call. This CDR3 contains 13 residues. The V end lost 6 bases, the J end lost 0 bases, and 8 bases lay between the germline ends. The germline V gene has CDR1 DFQATT and CDR2 SNEGSKA (reference sequence). The CDR3, as DNA: TGCAGTGCCGGCCGGACGAACACCGGGGAGCTGTTTTTT. This sequence encodes CSAGRTNTGELFF.

This clonotype has a count of ten or more. The chain has TRBV20-1 and TRBJ1-1; 7 bases line up with TRBD1. In germline, CDR1 is DFQATT, CDR2 SNEGSKA (reference sequence). V lost 6 bases to trimming and J lost 6 bases; unmatched junction nucleotides: 7. This CDR3 has 12 residues. CDR3 DNA: TGCAGTGCCTCAGGGGGTGTGGCTGAAGCTTTCTTT. It encodes CSASGGVAEAFF.

This clonotype was recorded many times. The chain combines TRBV21-1 with TRBJ2-7; no check of the table's D call, TRBD1, against the DNA was made. TRBV21-1 is deemed a pseudogene. CDR3 length equals 14 residues. The CDR3 region is CASSPGHPTDEQYF. The DNA for the CDR3 is TGTGCCAGCAGCCCGGGACACCCCACCGACGAGCAGTACTTC.

This clonotype has ten or more counts. V gene TRBV19 combines with J gene TRBJ2-1; 8 bases fit TRBD2. CDR1 is LNHDA and CDR2 is SQIVND in the germline V gene (reference sequence). The CDR3 consists of 14 residues. V lost 11 bases, J lost 3 bases, and 9 bases stayed unmatched. CDR3 region: CACSGTSLYNEQFF. CDR3 nucleotides: TGTGCCTGCTCGGGGACTAGTCTCTACAATGAGCAGTTCTTC.

This clonotype was detected many times. This sequence joins TRBV5-6 and TRBJ1-1; no definite D call. This CDR3 is 14 amino acids long. Germline assignment: CDR1 SGHDT and CDR2 YYEEEE. Trimming cost V 7 bases and J 3 bases, with 16 bases left between them. CDR3 bases: TGTGCCAGCGGCACGGCCGGATATGACACTGAAGCTTTCTTT. Its protein is CASGTAGYDTEAFF.

In this sample, this clonotype turned up many times. This chain joins TRBV27 and TRBJ2-7, with D perhaps matching TRBD1 (6 bases). V lost 5 bases and J lost 2, with 10 bases in between. The CDR3 contains 13 residues. Germline values: CDR1 MNHEY, CDR2 SMNVEV (reference sequence). DNA for the CDR3: TGTGCCAGCAGTGCAGGGGTGCCCTACGAGCAGTACTTC. Encoded protein: CASSAGVPYEQYF.

The V gene is TRBV4-2, the J gene TRBJ1-4; unclear D gene. Between the trimmed V and J ends, which lost 3 bases and 0 bases, there was a span of 11 bases. The germline CDR1 and CDR2 sequences are LGHNA and YNFKEQ. This CDR3 comprises 16 residues. CDR3 protein: CASSHLAQATNEKLFF. The CDR3 DNA reads as TGTGCCAGCAGCCACCTAGCTCAGGCAACTAATGAAAAACTGTTTTTT.

This clonotype was seen at least ten times. The chain combines TRBV12-3 or TRBV12-4 with TRBJ1-2; D unresolved. V was cut by 5 bases and J by 8 bases, with 12 bases left in between. The CDR3 runs to 12 residues. CDR3 region: CASSPTRAGYTF. CDR3 bases: TGTGCCAGCAGTCCCACGAGGGCAGGCTACACCTTC.

This clonotype was seen ten or more times. This sequence joins TRBV7-8 and TRBJ1-5; perhaps TRBD1 as D (6 bases). The germline CDR1 and CDR2 sequences are SGHVS and FQNEAQ. Trimming removed 5 bases from V and 1 base from J, with 24 bases in between. This CDR3 spans 19 amino acids. CDR3 in amino acids: CASSARGSRGGMSNQPQHF. The CDR3 DNA reads as TGTGCCAGCAGCGCAAGAGGCTCCAGGGGAGGCATGAGCAATCAGCCCCAGCATTTT. Supplemented by reference TRBV7-8 and TRBJ1-5, the full variable domain reads GAGVSQSPRYKVAKRGQDVALRCDPISGHVSLFWYQQALGQGPEFLTYFQNEAQLDKSGLPSDRFFAERPEGSVSTLKIQRTQQEDSAVYLCASSARGSRGGMSNQPQHFGDGTRLSIL.

The rearrangement links TRBV6-1 to TRBJ1-5; D gene uncertain. Germline lookup yields CDR1 MNHNS and CDR2 SASEGT. Trimming cost V 6 bases and J 8 bases, with 14 bases left between them. This CDR3 spans 13 amino acids. The CDR3 DNA reads as TGTGCCAGCAGGAAGACGTTTAATGAGCCCCAGCATTTT. Encoded protein: CASRKTFNEPQHF.

This clonotype has a count of ten or more. This sequence joins TRBV5-1 and TRBJ2-3, with 10 bases matching TRBD2. This CDR3 is 16 amino acids long. Germline V gene lookup returns CDR1 SGHRS and CDR2 YFSETQ. V lost 0 bases to trimming and J lost 4 bases; unmatched junction nucleotides: 5. The chain's CDR3 is CASSLASGSVADTQYF. The CDR3 coding sequence is TGCGCCAGCAGCTTGGCTAGCGGGAGTGTCGCAGATACGCAGTATTTT.

This clonotype occurred many times. This chain uses TRBV20-1 with TRBJ2-1; 11 nucleotides align to TRBD1. Trimming cost V 7 bases and J 6 bases; bases outside gene matches: 5. The CDR3 totals 13 residues. Germline V gene data show CDR1 as DFQATT and CDR2 as SNEGSKA (reference sequence). The CDR3 sequence: CSGSGTGGNEQFF. CDR3 DNA sequence: TGCAGTGGCTCTGGGACAGGGGGCAATGAGCAGTTCTTC.

The chain couples TRBV2 to TRBJ1-5, with no clear D. This CDR3 has 15 residues. V lost 1 base and J 1 base, leaving 8 bases between the germline ends. Germline CDR1 SNHLY, CDR2 FYNNEI. CDR3 in amino acids: CASSEEAASNQPQHF. For the CDR3, the DNA is TGTGCCAGCAGTGAAGAAGCAGCCAGCAATCAGCCCCAGCATTTT.